This T cell receptor (beta chain) was identified during a study of T-cell reconstitution after alpha-beta-depleted transplantation in children. Study-level results: Newly generated T cells supplied most T-cell counts and diversity one year post-transplant. It was surviving recipient T cells and thymic progenitors that gave some patients high TCRbeta diversity at day 60. Approximately two months post-transplant, alpha-beta T cells reportedly originated from several hundred expanded graft clones.

This clonotype was detected ten times or more. Its target is not known. TCRbeta library construction was performed incorporating unique molecular identifiers. TCRdb re-called the PCR reads through MiXCR, storing one row per CDR3 protein. The sample has 120,000 to 150,000 distinct CDR3 sequences; roughly 9% are singletons. This specimen consisted of PBMCs, mostly from graft donor cells, obtained 180 days after TCRalphabeta/CD19-depleted stem cell transplant. The TCR was taken from a female patient between 2 and 15 years old who had a stem cell transplant for congenital amegakaryocytic thrombocytopenia, so the T cells may come from the graft donor.

CDR3 nucleotide sequence: TGCGCCAGCAGCTTGGTCGGACTAGCGAACCCTATGGGCACAGATACGCAGTATTTT. Residues: CASSLVGLANPMGTDTQYF. The J gene is TRBJ2-3, the V gene TRBV5-1; TRBD2 aligns across 9 bases. Germline CDR1 and CDR2: SGHRS and YFSETQ. CDR3 length equals 19 residues. Trimming removed 0 bases from V and 1 base from J; junction bases left unmatched: 12.